Shown below are 31 T cell receptor beta chains from a single sample sequenced in a study of T cell responses to AZD1222 COVID-19 vaccine. TCRdb's table, derived via immunoSEQ multiplex PCR, lists solely in-frame clones and lacks some. The data contain 100,000 to 150,000 clones, roughly nine tenths of them singletons. The sequencing used peripheral blood, collected on day 0 of AZD1222 vaccination. The receptor source for this set is an adult in good health.

The rearrangement links TRBV7-6 to TRBJ2-7; TRBD2 agrees at 10 bases. V dropped 5 bases and J dropped 4; count of bases not matched to a gene: 8. The CDR3 spans 15 residues. The germline CDR1 and CDR2 sequences are SGHVS and FNYEAQ. This chain's CDR3 is CASSPRLAGVYEQYF. The CDR3 region has the DNA TGTGCCAGCAGCCCACGACTAGCGGGTGTATACGAGCAGTACTTC.

The chain recombines TRBV6-1 with TRBJ1-4; the D is unclear. Trimming left V 0 bases short and J 7 bases short, with 12 bases between. The CDR3 loop spans 15 amino acids. Germline CDR1 reads MNHNS; CDR2 reads SASEGT. CDR3 residues: CASSEARGNPEKLFF. In nucleotides, the CDR3 is TGTGCCAGCAGTGAAGCGAGAGGCAACCCTGAAAAACTGTTTTTT.

This clone was recorded a few times. The rearrangement links TRBV7-9 to TRBJ2-1; D is unresolved. Looked up from germline, CDR1 is SEHNR and CDR2 is FQNEAQ (reference sequence). CDR3 length: 14 residues. With 6 bases removed from V and 6 bases from J, the gap between germline ends came to 15 bases. The CDR3 sequence is CASSLVGLGNEQFF. The CDR3 bases are TGTGCCAGCAGTCTAGTAGGTCTTGGCAATGAGCAGTTCTTC. Supplemented by reference TRBV7-9 and TRBJ2-1, the full variable domain reads DTGVSQNPRHKITKRGQNVTFRCDPISEHNRLYWYRQTLGQGPEFLTYFQNEAQLEKSRLLSDRFSAERPKGSFSTLEIQRTEQGDSAMYLCASSLVGLGNEQFFGPGTRLTVL.

The J gene is TRBJ1-2, the V gene TRBV5-1; maybe TRBD1 (5 bases). The CDR3 totals 15 residues. Trimming left V 2 bases short and J 4 bases short, with 15 bases between. Looked up from germline, CDR1 is SGHRS and CDR2 is YFSETQ. This chain's CDR3 is CASSLDPMGGYGYTF. DNA of the CDR3: TGCGCCAGCAGCTTAGACCCGATGGGGGGCTATGGCTACACCTTC. Supplemented by reference TRBV5-1 and TRBJ1-2, the full variable domain reads KAGVTQTPRYLIKTRGQQVTLSCSPISGHRSVSWYQQTPGQGLQFLFEYFSETQRNKGNFPGRFSGRQFSNSRSEMNVSTLELGDSALYLCASSLDPMGGYGYTFGSGTRLTVV.

V and J are TRBV30 and TRBJ2-2, with 9 bases fitting TRBD2. V lost 0 bases to trimming and J lost 7 bases; unmatched junction nucleotides: 3. The germline V gene encodes CDR1 GTSNPN and CDR2 SVGIG (reference sequence). The CDR3 has 14 amino acids. CDR3 in DNA: TGTGCCTGGAGTGTCTTAGCGGGAGTCGGGGAGCTGTTTTTT. Its translation is CAWSVLAGVGELFF.

This clone has a single count. The V gene is TRBV20-1, the J gene TRBJ2-7; a weak D match, TRBD1 (6 bases). Germline CDR1 DFQATT, CDR2 SNEGSKA (reference sequence). The CDR3 sequence is 11 residues long. Trimming took 3 bases from V and 6 from J, leaving 9 bases between them. The CDR3 region is CSARMGAEQYF. CDR3 DNA sequence: TGCAGTGCTAGGATGGGGGCCGAGCAGTACTTC.

The V and J genes are TRBV2 and TRBJ2-1; 10 bases are shared with TRBD2. There are 16 residues in the CDR3. Germline V lookup: CDR1 SNHLY, CDR2 FYNNEI. The V segment lost 2 bases and the J segment 8 bases; nucleotides outside the gene matches: 9. CDR3 residues: CASSEYRAGGKDEQFF. The CDR3, as DNA: TGTGCCAGCAGTGAATATAGAGCGGGAGGGAAGGATGAGCAGTTCTTC.

This clone appeared a single time. This chain joins TRBV4-1 and TRBJ2-5; no firm D call. The CDR3 runs to 17 residues. Trimming removed 3 bases at V and 0 bases at J, with 17 bases between. Germline assignment: CDR1 MGHRA and CDR2 YSYEKL. The CDR3 coding sequence is TGCGCCAGCAGCCATATTGAGTGGGCCGTGTACCAAGAGACCCAGTACTTC. Residues: CASSHIEWAVYQETQYF.

The rearrangement uses TRBV19 and TRBJ1-5; D is uncertain. This CDR3 contains 12 residues. Trimming pared 1 base from V and 7 bases from J, leaving 5 bases between. Germline V gene lookup returns CDR1 LNHDA and CDR2 SQIVND (reference sequence). The CDR3 DNA reads TGTGCCAGTAGTATAGGGGCCCAGCCCCAGCATTTT. It specifies CASSIGAQPQHF.

This chain joins TRBV4-1 and TRBJ1-1, with D possibly matching TRBD1 (5 bases). The CDR3 has 14 amino acids. The V and J ends lost 3 bases and 2 bases respectively, with 10 bases between them. CDR1 and CDR2 (germline): MGHRA, YSYEKL. The CDR3 sequence is CASSHQGTNTEAFF. The CDR3 DNA reads TGCGCCAGCAGCCACCAGGGCACTAACACTGAAGCTTTCTTT.

This chain links TRBV3-1 (or the pseudogene TRBV3-2) with TRBJ2-1; a possible D gene is TRBD2 (5 bases). Germline V gene data show CDR1 as LGHDT and CDR2 as YNNKEL (reference sequence). CDR3 length equals 15 residues. Trimming stripped 1 base from V and 3 bases from J, with 10 bases between. The DNA for the CDR3 is TGTGCCAGCAGCCAAGTAGCGATACACTACAATGAGCAGTTCTTC. Residues: CASSQVAIHYNEQFF.

This chain uses TRBV5-1 with TRBJ2-5; D ambiguous. V gave up 1 base and J gave up 4 bases, with 11 bases separating them. The CDR3 runs to 14 residues. CDR1 SGHRS and CDR2 YFSETQ come from the germline V gene. CDR3 protein: CASSLLQSRETQYF. DNA for the CDR3: TGCGCCAGCAGCTTGCTGCAATCAAGAGAGACCCAGTACTTC.

V and J are TRBV29-1 and TRBJ2-2, with TRBD1 matching 8 bases. CDR1 is SQVTM and CDR2 is ANQGSEA in the germline V gene. CDR3 size: 11 residues. Losses at the gene ends were 5 bases for V and 13 bases for J; bases not matched to a gene: 6. The CDR3 sequence is CSVSDRGGLFF. CDR3 coding DNA: TGCAGCGTTTCTGACAGGGGCGGGCTGTTTTTT.

V gene TRBV4-3 combines with J gene TRBJ1-1; 7 bases match TRBD1. The CDR3 covers 14 residues. Germline-derived CDR1 and CDR2 are LGHNA and YSLEER. V gave up 1 base and J gave up 7 bases; unmatched junction bases: 6. The CDR3 loop is CASSQGDSGHEAFF. The CDR3 nucleotides read TGCGCCAGCAGCCAAGGGGACAGTGGGCATGAAGCTTTCTTT.

The V gene is TRBV4-1, the J gene TRBJ1-1; 10 nucleotides align to TRBD1. This CDR3 has 14 residues. The J segment lost 6 bases and the V segment lost 0 bases, leaving 1 base of the junction unmatched. Germline CDR1 and CDR2: MGHRA and YSYEKL. CDR3 region: CASSQDGTGAEAFF. CDR3 nucleotide sequence: TGCGCCAGCAGCCAAGATGGGACAGGGGCTGAAGCTTTCTTT.

The chain is built from TRBV27 and TRBJ2-7; a weak D match, TRBD2 (5 bases). Germline V gene lookup returns CDR1 MNHEY and CDR2 SMNVEV (reference sequence). Trimming removed 7 bases from V and 6 bases from J, with 22 bases in between. The CDR3 spans 15 residues. As DNA, the CDR3 is TGTGCCAGCACCCGAGGTCGGGATACCGTTCTCGAGCAGTACTTC. Its protein is CASTRGRDTVLEQYF.

The rearrangement links TRBV18 to TRBJ1-5, with D hard to call. V shed 6 bases and J shed 3 bases, with 18 bases lying between them. The CDR3 contains 16 residues. In germline, CDR1 is KGHSH, CDR2 LQKENI. This chain's CDR3 is CASSAGFSEANQPQHF. CDR3 sequence (DNA): TGTGCCAGCTCCGCTGGTTTTTCAGAGGCCAATCAGCCCCAGCATTTT.

The V call is TRBV7-9, the J call TRBJ1-5; 8 positions agree with TRBD1. This CDR3 is built from 15 residues. Germline V gene sequence: CDR1 SEHNR, CDR2 FQNEAQ (reference sequence). V dropped 5 bases and J dropped 4; count of bases not matched to a gene: 7. This chain's CDR3 is CASSRGQALNQPQHF. CDR3 DNA: TGTGCCAGCAGCCGGGGACAGGCTCTTAATCAGCCCCAGCATTTT.

The chain is built from TRBV7-2 and TRBJ1-1; D uncertain. Germline CDR1 is SGHTA and CDR2 is FQGNSA. The CDR3 contains 12 residues. The germline V and J ends were trimmed by 2 bases and 3 bases, with 4 bases remaining between them. CDR3 amino acids: CASSLRHTEAFF. CDR3 in DNA: TGTGCCAGCAGCTTAAGGCACACTGAAGCTTTCTTT. Looking up the rest from reference TRBV7-2 and TRBJ1-1 gives the full variable domain: GAGVSQSPSNKVTEKGKDVELRCDPISGHTALYWYRQSLGQGLEFLIYFQGNSAPDKSGLPSDRFSAERTGGSVSTLTIQRTQQEDSAVYLCASSLRHTEAFFGQGTRLTVV.

Points on this clone: In the same sample, other DNA sequences code for this CDR3. This chain connects TRBV12-3 or TRBV12-4 to TRBJ1-1; D is ambiguous. V lost 3 bases, J lost 0 bases, and 5 bases lay in between. The CDR3 spans 13 residues. CDR3 in amino acids: CASSLGLNTEAFF. The CDR3, as DNA: TGTGCCAGCAGTTTGGGGTTGAACACTGAAGCTTTCTTT.

This clone was detected once. CDR3 protein: CASSQDLGLYEQYF. The CDR3 nucleotides read TGCGCCAGCAGCCAAGATCTGGGCCTATACGAGCAGTACTTC. This chain joins TRBV4-3 and TRBJ2-7; D is unclear. V was cut by 0 bases and J by 4 bases, with 10 bases left in between. Germline V gene sequence: CDR1 LGHNA, CDR2 YSLEER. The CDR3 is 14 amino acids.

This clone came up a few times. The J gene is TRBJ1-5, the V gene TRBV27; 9 nucleotides agree with TRBD1. CDR3 length: 16 amino acids. V gave up 6 bases and J gave up 3 bases; unmatched junction bases: 9. The germline V gene encodes CDR1 MNHEY and CDR2 SMNVEV (reference sequence). The CDR3 DNA reads as TGTGCCAGCAGGCCGTTAGGGACAGGGCTCAATCAGCCCCAGCATTTT. Encoded protein: CASRPLGTGLNQPQHF.

V usage is TRBV4-1 and J usage is TRBJ2-1, with 14 bases matching TRBD2. Germline V gene sequence: CDR1 MGHRA, CDR2 YSYEKL. The CDR3 is made up of 17 amino acids. With 4 bases clipped from V and 8 bases from J, the junction kept 10 bases outside the gene matches. The CDR3 region is CASSLKLTSGRGDEQFF. The DNA for the CDR3 is TGCGCCAGCAGCCTCAAACTGACTAGCGGGAGGGGGGATGAGCAGTTCTTC.

The chain links TRBV6-5 to TRBJ1-3, with unresolved D. V lost 6 bases and J lost 3, with 15 bases in between. The CDR3 contains 15 residues. CDR1 is MNHEY and CDR2 is SVGAGI in the germline V gene. CDR3: CASSGIRGGGNTIYF. The CDR3 DNA follows: TGTGCCAGCAGCGGCATTCGGGGAGGTGGAAACACCATATATTTT.

The V gene is TRBV5-6, the J gene TRBJ2-7, with 14 bases aligning to TRBD2. V shed 4 bases, J shed 6 bases, and the junction held 6 bases outside the gene matches. Germline values: CDR1 SGHDT, CDR2 YYEEEE. This CDR3 is built from 15 residues. The CDR3 DNA follows: TGTGCCAGCAGCGATACGGGACTAGCGGGAGCCGAGCAGTACTTC. This gives the protein CASSDTGLAGAEQYF.

The chain carries TRBV10-3 and TRBJ2-7, with 9 nucleotides matching TRBD2. Germline V gives CDR1 ENHRY, CDR2 SYGVKD. V lost 8 bases and J lost 1; bases outside the gene matches: 6. The CDR3 runs 14 residues. The CDR3 DNA follows: TGTGCCATCGCCCCGACTAGCGGTTCCTACGAGCAGTACTTC. It encodes CAIAPTSGSYEQYF.

This rearrangement joins TRBV4-3 to TRBJ1-3; D is uncertain. CDR1 and CDR2 (germline): LGHNA, YSLEER. V dropped 0 bases and J dropped 0 bases, with 12 bases sitting between them. CDR3 length: 17 residues. As DNA, the CDR3 is TGCGCCAGCAGCCAAGATCCGTCAGGTAGCTCTGGAAACACCATATATTTT. Translated: CASSQDPSGSSGNTIYF.

The chain uses TRBV5-1 and TRBJ2-7; 8 bases line up with TRBD1. CDR1 and CDR2 (germline): SGHRS, YFSETQ. The CDR3 has 12 amino acids. The V segment lost 4 bases and the J segment 9 bases; nucleotides outside the gene matches: 6. This CDR3 is CASSPEDRAQYF. The CDR3 nucleotides are TGCGCCAGCAGCCCCGAGGACAGGGCGCAGTACTTC.

The genes are TRBV19 and TRBJ2-7; TRBD1 agrees at 8 bases. The CDR3 has 16 amino acids. V shed 1 base and J 2 bases; nucleotides not matched to a gene: 7. Looked up from germline, CDR1 is LNHDA and CDR2 is SQIVND (reference sequence). The CDR3 DNA follows: TGTGCCAGTAGTATAGTCCGGACAGGGCGTCCCTACGAGCAGTACTTC. It is translated as CASSIVRTGRPYEQYF. The variable domain in full, with the rest retrieved from reference TRBV19 and TRBJ2-7, is DGGITQSPKYLFRKEGQNVTLSCEQNLNHDAMYWYRQDPGQGLRLIYYSQIVNDFQKGDIAEGYSVSREKKESFPLTVTSAQKNPTAFYLCASSIVRTGRPYEQYFGPGTRLTVT.

The chain employs TRBV7-8 and TRBJ1-1, with TRBD1 as a possible D gene (5 bases). This CDR3 contains 13 residues. Germline CDR1 SGHVS, CDR2 FQNEAQ. V lost 5 bases and J 5 bases, leaving 12 bases between the germline ends. The CDR3: CASSRVTGTEAFF. CDR3 nucleotides: TGTGCCAGCAGCCGCGTCACAGGAACTGAAGCTTTCTTT.

The chain is built from TRBV6-6 and TRBJ2-1; no reliable D call. There are 11 residues in the CDR3. Germline values: CDR1 MNHNY, CDR2 SVGAGI (reference sequence). Between the trimmed V and J ends, which lost 5 bases and 7 bases, there was a span of 6 bases. DNA for the CDR3: TGTGCCAGCAGTCCCGCGAATGAGCAGTTCTTC. Translation gives CASSPANEQFF.